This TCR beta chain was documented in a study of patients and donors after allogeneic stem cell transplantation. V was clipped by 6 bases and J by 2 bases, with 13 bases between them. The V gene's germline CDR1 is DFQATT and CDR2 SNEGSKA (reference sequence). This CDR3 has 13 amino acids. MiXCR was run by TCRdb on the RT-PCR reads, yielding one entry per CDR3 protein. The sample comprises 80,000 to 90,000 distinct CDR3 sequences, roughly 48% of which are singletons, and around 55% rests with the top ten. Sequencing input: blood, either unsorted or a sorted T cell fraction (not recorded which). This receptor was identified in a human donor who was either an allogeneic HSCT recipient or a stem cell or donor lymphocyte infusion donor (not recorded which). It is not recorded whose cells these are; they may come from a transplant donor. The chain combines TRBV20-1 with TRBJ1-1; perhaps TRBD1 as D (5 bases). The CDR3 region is CSAVGGANTEAFF. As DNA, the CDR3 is TGCAGTGCCGTTGGTGGGGCAAACACTGAAGCTTTCTTT.